This T cell receptor beta chain was documented in a study of blood T cells in healthy people across ages. Study results and limitations: Per million T cells, the diversity of TCR beta decreased roughly linearly as age advanced.

The V gene's germline CDR1 is SGHNT and CDR2 YYREEE (reference sequence). This CDR3 is built from 15 residues. The V gene lost 4 bases and the J gene lost 4 bases, with 17 bases spanning the gap. Note on this clonotype: Its antigen is unidentified.

Together with a sample-barcoded 5' primer, a J-beta primer mix was included in a second PCR lasting about 7 to 12 cycles. MiXCR, applied by TCRdb to the 5' RACE reads, yields one record per CDR3 protein. The table lists hundreds of thousands of distinct CDR3 sequences, roughly 53% of them singletons, with approximately 40% in the top ten. Sequenced material: blood. This sequence originates from a man in his sixties in good health. The chain links TRBV5-4 to TRBJ1-2, with a possible D match to TRBD1 (5 bases). For the CDR3, the DNA is TGTGCCAGCAGCCCCCCGGACACGATATTCTATGGCTACACCTTC. This encodes CASSPPDTIFYGYTF.